This TCR beta chain was found in a study of monozygotic twins with inflammatory bowel disease. Germline V gene data show CDR1 as ENHRY and CDR2 as SYGVKD. CDR3 length: 14 amino acids. Each CDR3 protein gets one entry in TCRdb, which reprocessed the 5' RACE reads and gives no DNA. The sample includes under 350,000 distinct CDR3 sequences. Sequenced: blood. This clonotype originated in a human donor with ulcerative colitis or Crohn's disease, or a healthy co-twin of an affected twin (not recorded which). The chain uses TRBV10-3 and TRBJ1-4; TCRdb's D gene call, TRBD1, goes unchecked for lack of DNA. The CDR3 protein is CAIESNSERGKLFF.